Listed below are T cell receptor beta chains from one sample, sequenced in a study of blood T cell repertoires in COVID-19. The method was immunoSEQ multiplex PCR; TCRdb's version includes in-frame clones alone and lacks a portion of them. Here the sample spans more than 95,000 clones, around 87% being singletons. The sequencing sample was made of peripheral blood. The receptors shown here come from a man in his forties or fifties with acute or convalescent COVID-19. The CDR3 runs from the conserved cysteine through the conserved F or W. The D gene is left open where the match is weak.

V gene	D gene	J gene	CDR3 protein	CDR3 DNA
TRBV6-7	TRBD2	TRBJ2-7	CASSPWTSGRLYEQYF	TGTGCCAGCAGTCCCTGGACTAGCGGGCGTCTGTACGAGCAGTACTTC
TRBV15	NA	TRBJ2-5	CATSRGGGGANQETQYF	TGTGCCACCAGCAGGGGGGGTGGCGGGGCGAACCAAGAGACCCAGTACTTC
TRBV11-2	NA	TRBJ1-4	CASSRTDFDEKLFF	TGTGCCAGCAGCCGGACAGATTTTGACGAAAAACTGTTTTTT
TRBV9	NA	TRBJ1-2	CASSYPTGNYGYTF	TGTGCCAGCAGCTACCCCACAGGGAACTATGGCTACACCTTC
TRBV19	NA	TRBJ2-2	CASRLGTGELFF	TGTGCCAGTCGACTTGGCACCGGGGAGCTGTTTTTT
TRBV6-5	NA	TRBJ1-6	CASNLSRRSPLHF	TGTGCCAGCAATCTCTCCAGGAGGTCACCCCTCCACTTT
TRBV27	TRBD1	TRBJ1-2	CASSLDRGLYGYTF	TGTGCCAGCAGTTTGGACAGGGGGCTCTATGGCTACACCTTC
TRBV2	TRBD1	TRBJ1-1	CASRTGGLTEAFF	TGTGCCAGCAGGACAGGGGGATTGACTGAAGCTTTCTTT
TRBV12-3/TRBV12-4	NA	TRBJ2-1	CASSSRGKQFF	TGTGCCAGCAGTTCACGGGGAAAGCAGTTCTTC
TRBV7-2	NA	TRBJ1-1	CASSLARVGNTEAFF	TGTGCCAGCAGCTTAGCGAGGGTCGGGAACACTGAAGCTTTCTTT